This is a list of T cell receptor beta chains from one sample in a study of blood T cell repertoires in COVID-19. The data were produced by immunoSEQ multiplex PCR, yet TCRdb's version contains in-frame clones alone and is incomplete. Found here are 70,000 or so clones, approximately 90% of them singletons; the top ten hold roughly a tenth. Sequencing was performed on peripheral blood. Receptors were obtained from a man in his 70s with active or convalescent COVID-19. The CDR3 runs from the conserved cysteine through the conserved F or W. The D gene is left open where the match is weak. Clone size is stated in some rows and not others, as once, few, many or a class when expanded.

clone size | J gene | D gene | V gene | CDR3 protein | CDR3 DNA
- | TRBJ1-3 | - | TRBV12-3/TRBV12-4 | CASSNRAGNTIYF | TGTGCCAGCAGTAACAGGGCTGGAAACACCATATATTTT
many | TRBJ2-5 | - | TRBV5-1 | CASSLAGEEQETQYF | TGCGCCAGCAGCTTGGCCGGGGAGGAACAAGAGACCCAGTACTTC
- | TRBJ2-1 | TRBD1 | TRBV19 | CASSIWGQGKLYEQFF | TGTGCCAGTAGTATATGGGGACAGGGAAAATTGTATGAGCAGTTCTTC
- | TRBJ1-2 | - | TRBV29-1 | CSVSEQEYYGYTF | TGCAGCGTTAGCGAACAGGAGTATTATGGCTACACCTTC
- | TRBJ2-7 | - | TRBV28 | CASSLDPSDYEQYF | TGTGCCAGCAGTTTAGATCCTAGCGACTACGAGCAGTACTTC
- | TRBJ2-2 | - | TRBV7-3 | CASSTTPLAPFTGELFF | TGTGCCAGCAGCACCACACCCCTAGCCCCTTTCACCGGGGAGCTGTTTTTT
- | TRBJ2-1 | TRBD1 | TRBV4-2 | CASSLGQGGVTNEQFF | TGTGCCAGCAGCCTTGGACAGGGTGGGGTTACCAATGAGCAGTTCTTC
- | TRBJ2-2 | - | TRBV25-1 | CASSELGQGRDTGELFF | TGTGCCAGCAGTGAATTGGGGCAGGGTAGGGACACCGGGGAGCTGTTTTTT
- | TRBJ2-7 | - | TRBV7-9 | CASSPGNRPYEQYF | TGTGCCAGCAGCCCCGGGAACAGACCCTACGAGCAGTACTTC
medium-sized | TRBJ1-2 | - | TRBV28 | CASSSPGRSYGYTF | TGTGCCAGCAGCTCCCCGGGTAGAAGTTATGGCTACACCTTC
- | TRBJ2-7 | TRBD1 | TRBV5-4 | CASSLGRGQGDYEQYF | TGTGCCAGCAGCCTTGGGCGTGGACAGGGAGACTACGAGCAGTACTTC
- | TRBJ2-5 | TRBD2 | TRBV14 | CASSQASTWREGRTETQYF | TGTGCCAGCAGCCAAGCCTCGACATGGCGGGAGGGCCGTACCGAGACCCAGTACTTC
- | TRBJ1-4 | TRBD1 | TRBV5-5 | CASSIGQGALEKLFF | TGTGCCAGCAGCATTGGACAGGGGGCGCTTGAAAAACTGTTTTTT
- | TRBJ2-3 | - | TRBV2 | CAGNGGLGGDTQYF | TGTGCCGGAAACGGGGGACTGGGCGGGGATACGCAGTATTTT
- | TRBJ1-5 | - | TRBV19 | CASSEHRLQHF | TGTGCCAGTAGTGAACACAGGCTTCAGCATTTT
- | TRBJ1-2 | - | TRBV28 | CASSLQGSYGYTF | TGTGCCAGCAGTTTACAGGGGAGCTATGGCTACACCTTC
- | TRBJ2-7 | - | TRBV3-1/TRBV3-2 | CASSQDSLRVEQYF | TGTGCCAGCAGCCAAGATAGCCTCCGAGTCGAGCAGTACTTC
- | TRBJ1-3 | - | TRBV5-1 | CASSRDGGSGNTIYF | TGCGCCAGCAGCAGGGACGGGGGCTCTGGAAACACCATATATTTT
- | TRBJ1-5 | - | TRBV7-2 | CASSLAPGGQPQHF | TGTGCCAGCAGCTTAGCCCCCGGAGGCCAGCCCCAGCATTTT
- | TRBJ2-6 | - | TRBV19 | CASSKGVGSGANVLTF | TGTGCCAGTAGTAAGGGGGTCGGCTCTGGGGCCAACGTCCTGACTTTC
- | TRBJ2-3 | TRBD1 | TRBV4-3 | CASRPGQGAVDTQYF | TGCGCCAGCAGACCGGGACAGGGGGCGGTAGATACGCAGTATTTT
- | TRBJ2-5 | - | TRBV20-1 | CSASRTVIQETQYF | TGCAGTGCTAGTCGGACAGTTATACAAGAGACCCAGTACTTC
- | TRBJ1-5 | - | TRBV30 | CAWSAGNQPQHF | TGTGCCTGGAGTGCGGGTAATCAGCCCCAGCATTTT
- | TRBJ1-2 | - | TRBV6-6 | CASIGGYGYTF | TGTGCCAGCATCGGCGGCTATGGCTACACCTTC
- | TRBJ1-1 | - | TRBV5-1 | CASSLLLQNTEAFF | TGCGCCAGCAGCTTGTTACTCCAGAACACTGAAGCTTTCTTT
- | TRBJ2-1 | - | TRBV18 | CASSSTGGVAEAYNEQFF | TGTGCCAGCTCATCAACAGGGGGGGTAGCGGAGGCCTACAATGAGCAGTTCTTC
few | TRBJ2-6 | TRBD1 | TRBV6-1 | CASSDWGQGAPGANVLTF | TGTGCCAGCAGTGATTGGGGACAGGGGGCACCTGGGGCCAACGTCCTGACTTTC
- | TRBJ1-6 | TRBD1 | TRBV6-6 | CASGASGQSNSPLHF | TGTGCCAGCGGAGCATCGGGACAGTCTAATTCACCCCTCCACTTT
few | TRBJ2-1 | TRBD2 | TRBV9 | CASSAGPGGNEQFF | TGTGCCAGCAGCGCGGGACCCGGGGGGAATGAGCAGTTCTTC